This TCR beta chain was identified during a study of cytotoxic CD8 clonotypes in ibrutinib-treated CLL. Looking at the study overall: Patients attained about 25 partial and 2 complete responses; at median approximately 68 months, around 14 remained remitted while around twelve progressed.

Libraries of TCR beta were made from roughly 2.2 micrograms of genomic DNA that came from cryopreserved PBMCs. Study-level results: The public clonotypes identified were infrequent and showed contraction or stability on treatment.

Trimming stripped 7 bases from V and 2 bases from J, with 12 bases between. Germline V gene sequence: CDR1 MNHEY, CDR2 SVGAGI. There are 13 residues in the CDR3. This clone was counted only a few times. Antigen specificity is unknown. Clones were sequenced by immunoSEQ multiplex PCR, and TCRdb holds only the in-frame ones, with some missing. The sample contains approximately 60,000 clones, 56% of which appear only once. This specimen consisted of PBMCs, obtained after 24 months of ibrutinib treatment. The chain employs TRBV6-5 and TRBJ2-7; D is possibly TRBD2 (6 bases). The sequence came from a human donor with chronic lymphocytic leukemia. DNA for the CDR3: TGTGCCAGCACCGGCGGGGTTACCTACGAGCAGTACTTC. Translating gives CASTGGVTYEQYF.